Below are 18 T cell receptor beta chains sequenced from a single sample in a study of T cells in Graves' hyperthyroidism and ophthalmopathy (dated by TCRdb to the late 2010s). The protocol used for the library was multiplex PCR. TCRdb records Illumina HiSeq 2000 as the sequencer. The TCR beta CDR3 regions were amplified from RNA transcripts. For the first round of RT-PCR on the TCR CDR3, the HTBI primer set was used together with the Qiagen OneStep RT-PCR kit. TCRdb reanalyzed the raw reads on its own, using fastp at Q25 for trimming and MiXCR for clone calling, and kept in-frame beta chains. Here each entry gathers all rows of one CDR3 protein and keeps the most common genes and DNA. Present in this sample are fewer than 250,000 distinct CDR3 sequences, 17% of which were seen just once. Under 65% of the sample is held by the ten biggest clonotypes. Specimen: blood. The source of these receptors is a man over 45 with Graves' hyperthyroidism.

The DNA for the CDR3 is TGTGCCAGCAGCTTACGGGACGGGGGTGAAAAACTGTTTTTT. It translates to CASSLRDGGEKLFF. The chain is built from TRBV7-9 and TRBJ1-4; the D gene is possibly TRBD1 (5 bases). The CDR3 is 14 amino acids. Trimming pared 2 bases from V and 7 bases from J, leaving 11 bases between. Per germline, CDR1 SEHNR and CDR2 FQNEAQ (reference sequence).

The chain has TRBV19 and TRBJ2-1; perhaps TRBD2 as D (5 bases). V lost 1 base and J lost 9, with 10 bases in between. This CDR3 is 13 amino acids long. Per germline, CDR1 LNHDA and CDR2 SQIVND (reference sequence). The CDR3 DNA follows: TGTGCCAGTAGTATAGCTCTAGCCGTTGAGCAGTTCTTC. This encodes CASSIALAVEQFF.

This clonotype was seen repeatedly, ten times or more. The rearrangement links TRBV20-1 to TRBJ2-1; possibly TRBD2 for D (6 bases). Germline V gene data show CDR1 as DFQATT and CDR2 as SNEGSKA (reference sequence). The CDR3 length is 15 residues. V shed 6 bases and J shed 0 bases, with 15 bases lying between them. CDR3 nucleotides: TGCAGTGCGGACCTAGCGTGGAGCTCCTACAATGAGCAGTTCTTC. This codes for CSADLAWSSYNEQFF.

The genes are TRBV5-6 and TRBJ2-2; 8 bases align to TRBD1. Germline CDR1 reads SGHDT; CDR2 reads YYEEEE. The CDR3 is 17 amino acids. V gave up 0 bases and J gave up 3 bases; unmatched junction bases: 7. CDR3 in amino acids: CASSLELTGGYTGELFF. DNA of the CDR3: TGTGCCAGCAGCTTGGAGCTAACAGGGGGGTACACCGGGGAGCTGTTTTTT. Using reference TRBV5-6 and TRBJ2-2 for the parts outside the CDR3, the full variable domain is DAGVTQSPTHLIKTRGQQVTLRCSPKSGHDTVSWYQQALGQGPQFIFQYYEEEERQRGNFPDRFSGHQFPNYSSELNVNALLLGDSALYLCASSLELTGGYTGELFFGEGSRLTVL.

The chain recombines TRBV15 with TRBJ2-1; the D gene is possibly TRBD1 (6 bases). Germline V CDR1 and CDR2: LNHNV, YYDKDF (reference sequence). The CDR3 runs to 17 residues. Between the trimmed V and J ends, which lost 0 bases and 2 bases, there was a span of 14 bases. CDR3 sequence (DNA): TGTGCCACCAGCAGAGATGATCCCGGGACAACCTACAATGAGCAGTTCTTC. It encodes CATSRDDPGTTYNEQFF.

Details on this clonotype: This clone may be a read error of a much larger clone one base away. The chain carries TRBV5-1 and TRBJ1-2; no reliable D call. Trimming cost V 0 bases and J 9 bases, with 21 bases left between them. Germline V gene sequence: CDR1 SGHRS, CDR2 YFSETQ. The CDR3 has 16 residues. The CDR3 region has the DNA TGCGCCAGCAGCTTGGGGGCCACCCGAAGGCGGAGAAGCTACACCTTC. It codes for CASSLGATRRRRSYTF.

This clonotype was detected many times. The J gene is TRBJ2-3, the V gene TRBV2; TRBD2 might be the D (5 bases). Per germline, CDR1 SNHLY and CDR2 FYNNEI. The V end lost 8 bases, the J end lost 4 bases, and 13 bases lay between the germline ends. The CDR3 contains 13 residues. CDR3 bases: TGTGCCAGCCAGCGGAGGTCCGCAGATACGCAGTATTTT. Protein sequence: CASQRRSADTQYF.

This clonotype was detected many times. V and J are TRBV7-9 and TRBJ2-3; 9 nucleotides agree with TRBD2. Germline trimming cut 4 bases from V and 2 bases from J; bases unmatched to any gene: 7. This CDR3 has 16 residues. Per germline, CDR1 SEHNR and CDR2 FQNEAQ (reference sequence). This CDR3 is CASSSASGANTDTQYF. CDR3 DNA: TGTGCCAGCAGCTCTGCTAGCGGGGCTAACACAGATACGCAGTATTTT.

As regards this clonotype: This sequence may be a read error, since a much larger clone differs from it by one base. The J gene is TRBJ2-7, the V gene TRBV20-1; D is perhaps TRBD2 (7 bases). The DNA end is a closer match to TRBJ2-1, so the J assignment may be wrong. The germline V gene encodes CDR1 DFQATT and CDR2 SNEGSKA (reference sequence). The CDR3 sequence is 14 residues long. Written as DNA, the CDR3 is TGCAGTGCTAGAGATCACGGGGGGCCCTACGAGCAGTTCTTC. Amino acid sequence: CSARDHGGPYEQFF.

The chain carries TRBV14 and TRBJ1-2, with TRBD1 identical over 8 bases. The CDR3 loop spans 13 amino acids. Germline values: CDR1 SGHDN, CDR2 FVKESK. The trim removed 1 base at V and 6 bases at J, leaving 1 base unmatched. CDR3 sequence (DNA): TGTGCCAGCAGCCAAGCCAGGGGGCATGGCTACACCTTC. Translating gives CASSQARGHGYTF.

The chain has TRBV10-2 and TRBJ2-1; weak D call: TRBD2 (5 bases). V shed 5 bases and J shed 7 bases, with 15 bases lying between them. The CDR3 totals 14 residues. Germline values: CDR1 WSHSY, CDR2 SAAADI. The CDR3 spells CASSFFPGLNEQFF. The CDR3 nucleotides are TGCGCCAGCAGTTTCTTCCCGGGATTGAATGAGCAGTTCTTC.

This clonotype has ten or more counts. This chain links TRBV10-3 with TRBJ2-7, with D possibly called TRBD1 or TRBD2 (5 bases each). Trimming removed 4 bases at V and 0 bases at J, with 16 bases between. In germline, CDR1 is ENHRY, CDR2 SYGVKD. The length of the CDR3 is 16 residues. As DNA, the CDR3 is TGTGCCATCAGTGCCCAACCGGGACCAACCTCCTACGAGCAGTACTTC. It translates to CAISAQPGPTSYEQYF.

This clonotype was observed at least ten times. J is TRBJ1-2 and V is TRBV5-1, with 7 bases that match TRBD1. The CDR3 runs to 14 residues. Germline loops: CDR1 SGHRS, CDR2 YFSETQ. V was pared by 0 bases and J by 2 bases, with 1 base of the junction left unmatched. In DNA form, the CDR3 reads TGCGCCAGCAGCTTGGGGGACAGAAACTATGGCTACACCTTC. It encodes CASSLGDRNYGYTF.

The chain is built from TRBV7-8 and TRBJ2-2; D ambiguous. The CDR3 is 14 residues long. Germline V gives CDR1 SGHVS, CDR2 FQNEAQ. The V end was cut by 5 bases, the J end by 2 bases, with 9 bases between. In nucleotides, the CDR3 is TGTGCCAGCAGCCGGACCATAAACACCGGGGAGCTGTTTTTT. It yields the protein CASSRTINTGELFF.

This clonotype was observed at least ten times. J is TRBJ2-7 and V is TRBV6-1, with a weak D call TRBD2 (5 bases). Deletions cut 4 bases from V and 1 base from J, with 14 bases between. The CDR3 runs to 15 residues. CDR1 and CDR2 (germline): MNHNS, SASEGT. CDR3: CASSGPDYLSYEQYF. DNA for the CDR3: TGTGCCAGCAGTGGCCCCGACTACCTTTCCTACGAGCAGTACTTC.

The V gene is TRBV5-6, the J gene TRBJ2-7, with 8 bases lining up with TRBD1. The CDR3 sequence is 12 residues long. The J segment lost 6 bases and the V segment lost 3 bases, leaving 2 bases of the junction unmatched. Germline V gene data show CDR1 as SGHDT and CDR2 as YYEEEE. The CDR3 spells CASSWQGAEQYF. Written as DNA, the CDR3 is TGTGCCAGCAGCTGGCAGGGGGCCGAGCAGTACTTC.

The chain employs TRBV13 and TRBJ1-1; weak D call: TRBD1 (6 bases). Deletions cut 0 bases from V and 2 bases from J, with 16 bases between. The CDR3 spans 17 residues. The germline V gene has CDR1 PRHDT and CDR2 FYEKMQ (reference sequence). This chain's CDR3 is CASSLGLGALRNTEAFF. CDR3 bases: TGTGCCAGCAGCTTAGGCCTGGGGGCGCTGAGAAACACTGAAGCTTTCTTT.

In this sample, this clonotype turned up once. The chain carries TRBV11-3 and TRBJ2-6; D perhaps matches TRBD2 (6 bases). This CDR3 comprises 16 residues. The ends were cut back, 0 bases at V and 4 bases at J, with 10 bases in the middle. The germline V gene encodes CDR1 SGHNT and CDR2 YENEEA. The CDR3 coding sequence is TGTGCCAGCAGCTTAGATGGGGGGTCCGGGGCCAACGTCCTGACTTTC. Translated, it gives CASSLDGGSGANVLTF.